The 13 T cell receptor beta chains reported below all come from one sample, sequenced in a study of CD8 T cells in ankylosing spondylitis. Whole-study results and caveats: Ankylosing spondylitis blood seemed to carry a telltale TCR beta motif made of fewer than 10 highly homologous variants.

TCRdb called the 5' RACE reads again in MiXCR, with one record for every CDR3 protein. The table records 470,000 or so distinct CDR3 sequences, more than 25% of them present only once. These receptors lack a known antigen. The sequenced sample was blood, either unsorted or a sorted T cell fraction (not recorded which). These receptors all stem from a male donor with ankylosing spondylitis.

The chain links TRBV18 to TRBJ2-1, with D perhaps TRBD1 or TRBD2 (5 bases each). Germline loops: CDR1 KGHSH, CDR2 LQKENI. Trimming took 6 bases from V and 0 from J, leaving 15 bases between them. This CDR3 contains 16 residues. In DNA form, the CDR3 reads TGTGCCAGCTCCCACGGGGCGAGGAGCTCCTACAATGAGCAGTTCTTC. Protein sequence: CASSHGARSSYNEQFF.

This chain connects TRBV6-2 or TRBV6-3 to TRBJ2-1; tentatively, D is TRBD2 (6 bases). V lost 2 bases and J 8 bases, leaving 16 bases between the germline ends. There are 15 residues in the CDR3. Germline V gene data show CDR1 as MNHEY and CDR2 as SVGEGT. Here the CDR3 reads CASSYPGAKRDEQFF. DNA for the CDR3: TGTGCCAGCAGTTACCCGGGAGCGAAAAGGGATGAGCAGTTCTTC.

The chain has TRBV6-6 and TRBJ2-7, with TRBD1 identical over 10 bases. Germline V gene data show CDR1 as MNHNY and CDR2 as SVGAGI (reference sequence). CDR3 length: 13 residues. V shed 8 bases, J shed 0 bases, and the junction held 1 base outside the gene matches. DNA of the CDR3: TGTGCCAGCCGGACAGGGGGCTCCTACGAGCAGTACTTC. Residues: CASRTGGSYEQYF.

The rearrangement joins TRBV6-1 to TRBJ1-4, with a weak D call TRBD1 (5 bases). V dropped 6 bases and J dropped 4 bases, with 12 bases sitting between them. Germline V gene lookup returns CDR1 MNHNS and CDR2 SASEGT. This CDR3 is built from 14 residues. The CDR3 loop reads CASRRDGFNEKLFF. As DNA, the CDR3 is TGTGCCAGCAGACGGGACGGATTTAATGAAAAACTGTTTTTT.

This chain uses TRBV5-1 with TRBJ2-7; tentatively, D is TRBD1 or TRBD2 (5 bases each). The V gene's germline CDR1 is SGHRS and CDR2 YFSETQ. The CDR3 loop spans 14 amino acids. Trimming stripped 7 bases from V and 2 bases from J, with 16 bases between. Here the CDR3 reads CASGAGTDAYEQYF. In nucleotides, the CDR3 is TGCGCCAGCGGAGCCGGGACGGACGCCTACGAGCAGTACTTC. Drawing the rest from reference TRBV5-1 and TRBJ2-7, the complete variable domain is KAGVTQTPRYLIKTRGQQVTLSCSPISGHRSVSWYQQTPGQGLQFLFEYFSETQRNKGNFPGRFSGRQFSNSRSEMNVSTLELGDSALYLCASGAGTDAYEQYFGPGTRLTVT.

This clonotype has only a few counts. J is TRBJ1-5 and V is TRBV11-2; TRBD1 matches 7 bases. The CDR3 consists of 14 residues. Per germline, CDR1 SGHAT and CDR2 FQNNGV. J lost 3 bases, V lost 8 bases, and 7 bases had no gene match. The CDR3 DNA reads as TGTGCCAGCGCCCCGGACAGGTTCAATCAGCCCCAGCATTTT. It is translated as CASAPDRFNQPQHF.

Only one count was recorded for this clonotype. The rearrangement uses TRBV19 and TRBJ2-1, with D hard to call. The CDR3 has 15 amino acids. The V gene lost 2 bases and the J gene lost 4 bases, with 12 bases spanning the gap. In germline, CDR1 is LNHDA, CDR2 SQIVND (reference sequence). As DNA, the CDR3 is TGTGCCAGTAGTATACCCTCCTGGGGATACAATGAGCAGTTCTTC. It is translated as CASSIPSWGYNEQFF. The full variable domain, with the rest looked up from reference TRBV19 and TRBJ2-1, is DGGITQSPKYLFRKEGQNVTLSCEQNLNHDAMYWYRQDPGQGLRLIYYSQIVNDFQKGDIAEGYSVSREKKESFPLTVTSAQKNPTAFYLCASSIPSWGYNEQFFGPGTRLTVL.

Only a few counts were recorded for this clonotype. J is TRBJ1-1 and V is TRBV10-3; D not certain. This CDR3 spans 12 amino acids. Germline V gives CDR1 ENHRY, CDR2 SYGVKD. The V end lost 10 bases, the J end lost 1 base, and 10 bases lay between the germline ends. The CDR3 here is CATRKKNTEAFF. The CDR3 nucleotides are TGTGCCACCCGTAAGAAGAACACTGAAGCTTTCTTT.

This chain uses TRBV9 with TRBJ1-2; D might be TRBD1 (5 bases). The CDR3 extends over 13 amino acids. Trimming took 4 bases from V and 2 from J, leaving 9 bases between them. Germline CDR1 reads SGDLS; CDR2 reads YYNGEE. The CDR3 sequence: CASSRTINYGYTF. The CDR3 nucleotides are TGTGCCAGCAGCAGGACAATAAACTATGGCTACACCTTC.

A few counts support this clonotype. The chain carries TRBV5-1 and TRBJ1-5; 10 nucleotides agree with TRBD1. Germline V gives CDR1 SGHRS, CDR2 YFSETQ. V was pared by 3 bases and J by 8 bases, with 5 bases of the junction left unmatched. This CDR3 is 14 amino acids long. The CDR3: CASSSGQGGEPQHF. The CDR3 coding sequence is TGCGCCAGCAGCTCTGGACAGGGGGGAGAGCCCCAGCATTTT.

The rearrangement joins TRBV24-1 to TRBJ2-1; D is undetermined. Trimming removed 4 bases at V and 3 bases at J, with 21 bases between. The CDR3 covers 18 residues. Per the germline V gene, CDR1 is KGHDR and CDR2 is SFDVKD. DNA of the CDR3: TGTGCCACCAGTGACAAGCTCAGATCCCGCGGAGACTACAATGAGCAGTTCTTC. Translating it yields CATSDKLRSRGDYNEQFF.

J is TRBJ2-3 and V is TRBV4-1, with 10 bases that match TRBD1. Germline values: CDR1 MGHRA, CDR2 YSYEKL. The CDR3 contains 16 residues. V lost 4 bases to trimming and J lost 2 bases; unmatched junction nucleotides: 6. In DNA form, the CDR3 reads TGCGCCAGCAGCCCGTTGGGACAGGGGCCCACAGATACGCAGTATTTT. Translation gives CASSPLGQGPTDTQYF.

This clonotype was observed a handful of times. This chain connects TRBV20-1 to TRBJ2-3; 9 bases line up with TRBD1. CDR1 is DFQATT, CDR2 SNEGSKA, per germline (reference sequence). The CDR3 consists of 13 residues. V gave up 4 bases and J gave up 6 bases; unmatched junction bases: 5. This CDR3 reads CSAKQGAADTQYF. Written as DNA, the CDR3 is TGCAGTGCTAAACAGGGGGCGGCGGATACGCAGTATTTT.